A single sample is the source of the 21 T cell receptor beta chains below, sequenced in a study of T cell responses to AZD1222 COVID-19 vaccine. TCRdb's copy holds only in-frame clones and misses some; the assay was immunoSEQ multiplex PCR. The data hold around 66,000 clones, with approximately 90% observed a single time. Sequenced here: peripheral blood, sampled 28 days after the second dose of the MenACWY control vaccine. The receptors come from an adult who received the MenACWY meningococcal vaccine as a control.

The chain couples TRBV7-8 to TRBJ2-5; D may be TRBD2 (6 bases). In germline, CDR1 is SGHVS, CDR2 FQNEAQ. The CDR3 runs to 15 residues. Between the trimmed V and J ends, which lost 7 bases and 5 bases, there was a span of 20 bases. The CDR3 sequence: CASNLGVPGVETQYF. The CDR3 region has the DNA TGTGCCAGCAATCTGGGGGTCCCGGGGGTGGAGACCCAGTACTTC.

The table lists this clone with a count of one. The chain employs TRBV3-1 (or the pseudogene TRBV3-2) and TRBJ2-7; D is uncertain. The CDR3 is 14 amino acids. Per the germline V gene, CDR1 is LGHDT and CDR2 is YNNKEL (reference sequence). The V gene lost 1 base and the J gene lost 3 bases, with 10 bases spanning the gap. The CDR3 loop is CASSQAYDNYEQYF. DNA of the CDR3: TGTGCCAGCAGCCAAGCCTACGATAACTACGAGCAGTACTTC.

The chain uses TRBV28 and TRBJ2-7; 11 nucleotides agree with TRBD1. The CDR3 has 13 amino acids. V lost 9 bases and J lost 3; bases outside the gene matches: 4. The germline V gene encodes CDR1 MDHEN and CDR2 SYDVKM. CDR3 DNA: TGTGCCAGTAGAGGGACAGGGGGCTACGAGCAGTACTTC. It encodes CASRGTGGYEQYF.

The chain joins TRBV19 to TRBJ1-1; D is undetermined. CDR1 and CDR2 from the germline V gene are LNHDA and SQIVND (reference sequence). The CDR3 contains 13 residues. The ends were cut back, 9 bases at V and 4 bases at J, with 15 bases in the middle. The CDR3 DNA sequence: TGTGCCAGAGAAAAACGGGTCGGCACTGAAGCTTTCTTT. It encodes CAREKRVGTEAFF.

This clone is labeled as medium-sized (0.01 to 0.1%). This chain joins TRBV11-2 and TRBJ2-7, with TRBD1 as a possible D gene (5 bases). The CDR3 covers 18 residues. CDR1 is SGHAT and CDR2 is FQNNGV in the germline V gene. Deletions cut 5 bases from V and 2 bases from J, with 25 bases between. The CDR3 reads CASSLTGLGFTGAYEQYF. CDR3 DNA sequence: TGTGCCAGCAGCCTCACAGGCCTAGGATTCACTGGCGCCTACGAGCAGTACTTC. Filled out from reference TRBV11-2 and TRBJ2-7, the complete variable domain reads EAGVAQSPRYKIIEKRQSVAFWCNPISGHATLYWYQQILGQGPKLLIQFQNNGVVDDSQLPKDRFSAERLKGVDSTLKIQPAKLEDSAVYLCASSLTGLGFTGAYEQYFGPGTRLTVT.

The chain recombines TRBV3-1 (or the pseudogene TRBV3-2) with TRBJ2-7, with unresolved D. CDR1 and CDR2 from the germline V gene are LGHDT and YNNKEL (reference sequence). The V end lost 3 bases, the J end lost 0 bases, and 9 bases lay between the germline ends. The length of the CDR3 is 14 residues. CDR3 nucleotides: TGTGCCAGCAGCCAGGGCTACTCCTCCTACGAGCAGTACTTC. Translating gives CASSQGYSSYEQYF.

CDR3 region: CASSLGRGHTEAFF. CDR3 nucleotides: TGCGCCAGCAGCCTTGGAAGGGGCCACACTGAAGCTTTCTTT. This rearrangement joins TRBV4-3 to TRBJ1-1; maybe TRBD1 (5 bases). Trimming removed 4 bases at V and 3 bases at J, with 12 bases between. CDR3 length: 14 residues. In germline, CDR1 is LGHNA, CDR2 YSLEER.

V gene TRBV29-1 combines with J gene TRBJ1-1, with TRBD1 matching over 8 bases. Germline CDR1 SQVTM, CDR2 ANQGSEA. V was pared by 3 bases and J by 8 bases, with 14 bases of the junction left unmatched. The CDR3 is 15 residues long. CDR3 nucleotides: TGCAGCGTTGATAATCAGGGGGCTGGGGGTACCGAAGCTTTCTTT. The encoded protein is CSVDNQGAGGTEAFF.

This chain joins TRBV14 and TRBJ2-3; 11 bases align to TRBD2. The CDR3 sequence is 15 residues long. CDR1 and CDR2 (germline): SGHDN, FVKESK. V lost 0 bases to trimming and J lost 8 bases; unmatched junction nucleotides: 4. CDR3 sequence: CASSQELAGEGTQYF. In DNA, the CDR3 is TGTGCCAGCAGCCAAGAACTAGCGGGAGAGGGTACGCAGTATTTT.

This chain connects TRBV7-2 to TRBJ1-6; D is unresolved. Germline V gene lookup returns CDR1 SGHTA and CDR2 FQGNSA. V dropped 5 bases and J dropped 4 bases, with 15 bases sitting between them. There are 16 residues in the CDR3. In nucleotides, the CDR3 is TGTGCCAGCAGCCCAGCGAGCCGAGATTATAATTCACCCCTCCACTTT. It encodes CASSPASRDYNSPLHF.

The chain combines TRBV11-2 with TRBJ1-6; D gene unclear. The germline CDR1 and CDR2 sequences are SGHAT and FQNNGV. This CDR3 comprises 14 residues. V lost 4 bases and J lost 14, with 18 bases in between. The CDR3 sequence is CASSYSVQMPALHF. CDR3 nucleotide sequence: TGTGCCAGCAGCTACAGTGTCCAAATGCCTGCCCTCCACTTT.

This clone is a singleton in its sample. The rearrangement uses TRBV3-1 (or the pseudogene TRBV3-2) and TRBJ2-2, with 10 positions matching TRBD2. CDR1 is LGHDT and CDR2 is YNNKEL in the germline V gene (reference sequence). CDR3 length: 16 residues. The J segment lost 6 bases and the V segment lost 4 bases, leaving 8 bases of the junction unmatched. The CDR3 sequence: CASSPTGTSEAGELFF. As DNA, the CDR3 is TGTGCCAGCAGCCCGACCGGGACTAGCGAAGCCGGGGAGCTGTTTTTT.

The genes are TRBV12-5 and TRBJ2-3, with D possibly TRBD2 on 5 matching bases. Germline V gives CDR1 LGHNT, CDR2 FRNRAP. The CDR3 is made up of 14 amino acids. The V and J ends lost 7 bases and 0 bases respectively, with 11 bases between them. For the CDR3, the DNA is TGTGCTAGTGCCAGCGGTGTTAGCACAGATACGCAGTATTTT. Translated: CASASGVSTDTQYF.

The genes are TRBV6-5 and TRBJ2-1, with TRBD1 matching 7 bases. CDR1 is MNHEY, CDR2 SVGAGI, per germline. This CDR3 comprises 13 residues. V lost 5 bases and J lost 7; bases outside the gene matches: 5. The CDR3 is CASSPGTENEQFF. Written as DNA, the CDR3 is TGTGCCAGCAGTCCCGGGACAGAGAATGAGCAGTTCTTC.

The CDR3 DNA is TGTGCCAGCAGCCAGAATTACTTCAATGAGCAGTTCTTC. It yields the protein CASSQNYFNEQFF. J is TRBJ2-1 and V is TRBV3-1 (or the pseudogene TRBV3-2); D is ambiguous. This CDR3 contains 13 residues. Germline CDR1 LGHDT, CDR2 YNNKEL (reference sequence). Trimming removed 3 bases from V and 6 bases from J, with 9 bases in between.

DNA for the CDR3: TGTGCCAGCAGTTTAGTAGGCAGAACCTACAATGAGCAGTTCTTC. Protein product: CASSLVGRTYNEQFF. V usage is TRBV28 and J usage is TRBJ2-1; D is unclear. V lost 2 bases, J lost 2 bases, and 10 bases lay in between. This CDR3 region has 15 residues. CDR1 MDHEN and CDR2 SYDVKM come from the germline V gene.

The genes are TRBV4-3 and TRBJ2-7; TRBD1 is a possible D gene (6 bases). Trimming left V 1 base short and J 6 bases short, with 22 bases between. Germline loops: CDR1 LGHNA, CDR2 YSLEER. The CDR3 runs 17 residues. The CDR3 nucleotides are TGCGCCAGCAGCCAAGGAGTGGCAACTAGGGGGTGGAGCGAGCAGTACTTC. It yields the protein CASSQGVATRGWSEQYF.

CDR3 coding DNA: TGTGCCAGCAGCCCAATCCGGGACAGGGACTTGCCCTTCTTTGGGGCGAACACTGAAGCTTTCTTT. Protein: CASSPIRDRDLPFFGANTEAFF. The chain links TRBV12-1 to TRBJ1-1; TRBD1, the table's D call, lacks a check against the DNA. TRBV12-1 is shown as a pseudogene. There are 22 residues in the CDR3.

The gene calls are TRBV10-1 and TRBJ2-1; 7 bases match TRBD2. The CDR3 spans 14 residues. CDR1 and CDR2 (germline): WNHNN, SYGVQD (reference sequence). V lost 0 bases, J lost 5 bases, and 1 base stayed unmatched. The CDR3 nucleotides are TGCGCCAGCAGTGAGTCGGCGGGGGACAATGAGCAGTTCTTC. Protein sequence: CASSESAGDNEQFF.

Only one count was recorded for this clone. The chain is built from TRBV5-1 and TRBJ1-1; the match to TRBD1 covers 8 bases. Germline V gene data show CDR1 as SGHRS and CDR2 as YFSETQ. The CDR3 spans 13 residues. Trimming removed 4 bases from V and 4 bases from J; junction bases left unmatched: 3. CDR3 residues: CASSVDRVTEAFF. The DNA for the CDR3 is TGCGCCAGCAGCGTGGACAGGGTCACTGAAGCTTTCTTT.

J is TRBJ1-6 and V is TRBV5-1; 8 nucleotides agree with TRBD1. Germline assignment: CDR1 SGHRS and CDR2 YFSETQ. V shed 0 bases, J shed 8 bases, and the junction held 10 bases outside the gene matches. The CDR3 totals 17 residues. CDR3 coding DNA: TGCGCCAGCAGCTTGGTACTACGGGACAGGAGGTATTCACCCCTCCACTTT. Translating it yields CASSLVLRDRRYSPLHF.